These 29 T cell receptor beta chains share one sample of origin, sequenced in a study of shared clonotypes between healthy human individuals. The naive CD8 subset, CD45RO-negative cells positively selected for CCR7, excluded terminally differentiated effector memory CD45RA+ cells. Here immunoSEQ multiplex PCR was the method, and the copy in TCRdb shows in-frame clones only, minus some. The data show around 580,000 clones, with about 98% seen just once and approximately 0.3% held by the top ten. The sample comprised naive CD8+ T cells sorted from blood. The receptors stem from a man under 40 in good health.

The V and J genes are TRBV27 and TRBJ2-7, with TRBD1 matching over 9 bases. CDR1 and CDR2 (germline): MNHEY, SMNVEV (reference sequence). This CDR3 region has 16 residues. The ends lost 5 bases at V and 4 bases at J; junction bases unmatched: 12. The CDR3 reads CASSVIMGTGLYEQYF. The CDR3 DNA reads TGTGCCAGCAGTGTTATTATGGGGACAGGGTTGTACGAGCAGTACTTC.

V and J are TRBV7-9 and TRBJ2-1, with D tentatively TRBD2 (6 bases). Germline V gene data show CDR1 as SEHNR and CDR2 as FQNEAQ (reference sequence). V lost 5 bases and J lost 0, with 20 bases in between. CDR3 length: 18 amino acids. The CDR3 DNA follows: TGTGCCAGCAGCCCAGCCGGAGGGGCCCAGAGCTCCTACAATGAGCAGTTCTTC. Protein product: CASSPAGGAQSSYNEQFF.

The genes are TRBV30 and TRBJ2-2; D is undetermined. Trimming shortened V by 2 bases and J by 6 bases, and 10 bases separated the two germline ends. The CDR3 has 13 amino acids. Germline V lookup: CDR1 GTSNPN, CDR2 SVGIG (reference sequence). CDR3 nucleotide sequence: TGTGCCTGGAGTTTGCAGGAGCCCGGGGAGCTGTTTTTT. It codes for CAWSLQEPGELFF. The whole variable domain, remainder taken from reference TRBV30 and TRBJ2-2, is SQTIHQWPATLVQPVGSPLSLECTVEGTSNPNLYWYRQAAGRGLQLLFYSVGIGQISSEVPQNLSASRPQDRQFILSSKKLLLSDSGFYLCAWSLQEPGELFFGEGSRLTVL.

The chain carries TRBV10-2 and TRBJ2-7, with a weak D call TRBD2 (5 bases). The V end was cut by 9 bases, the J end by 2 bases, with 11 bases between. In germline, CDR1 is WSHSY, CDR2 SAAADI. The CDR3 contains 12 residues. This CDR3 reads CASSGITYEQYF. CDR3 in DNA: TGCGCCAGTTCGGGAATAACCTACGAGCAGTACTTC.

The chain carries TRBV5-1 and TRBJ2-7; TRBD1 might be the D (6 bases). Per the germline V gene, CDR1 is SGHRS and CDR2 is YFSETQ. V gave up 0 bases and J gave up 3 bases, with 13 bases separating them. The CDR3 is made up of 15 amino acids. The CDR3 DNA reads TGCGCCAGCAGCTTGGAACCGGGACAAAACTACGAGCAGTACTTC. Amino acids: CASSLEPGQNYEQYF.

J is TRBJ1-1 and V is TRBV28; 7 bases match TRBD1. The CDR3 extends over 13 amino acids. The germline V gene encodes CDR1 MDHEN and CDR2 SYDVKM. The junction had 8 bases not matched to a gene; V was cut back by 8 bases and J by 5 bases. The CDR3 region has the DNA TGTGCCAGCGAGGGTCCAGGGGGTACTGAAGCTTTCTTT. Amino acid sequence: CASEGPGGTEAFF.

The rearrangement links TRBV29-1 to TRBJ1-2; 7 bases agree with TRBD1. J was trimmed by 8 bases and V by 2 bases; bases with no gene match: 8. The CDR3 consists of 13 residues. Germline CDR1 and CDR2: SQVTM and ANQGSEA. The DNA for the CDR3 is TGCAGCGTTGAAACGACAGGGAAAGACGGCTACACCTTC. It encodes CSVETTGKDGYTF.

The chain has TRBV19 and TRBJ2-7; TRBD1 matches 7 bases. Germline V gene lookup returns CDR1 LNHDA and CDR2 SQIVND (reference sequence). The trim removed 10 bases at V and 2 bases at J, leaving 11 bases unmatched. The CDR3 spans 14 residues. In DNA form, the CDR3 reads TGTGCCACAGGGGACGGGACAGAAGCCTACGAGCAGTACTTC. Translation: CATGDGTEAYEQYF. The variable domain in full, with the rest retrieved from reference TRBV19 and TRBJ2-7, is DGGITQSPKYLFRKEGQNVTLSCEQNLNHDAMYWYRQDPGQGLRLIYYSQIVNDFQKGDIAEGYSVSREKKESFPLTVTSAQKNPTAFYLCATGDGTEAYEQYFGPGTRLTVT.

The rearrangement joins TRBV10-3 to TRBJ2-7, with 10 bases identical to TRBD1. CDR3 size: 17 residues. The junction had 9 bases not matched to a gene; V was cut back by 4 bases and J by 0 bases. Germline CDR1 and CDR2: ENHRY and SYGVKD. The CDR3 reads CAISGGTGDVNSYEQYF. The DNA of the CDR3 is TGTGCCATCAGTGGGGGGACAGGGGACGTCAACTCCTACGAGCAGTACTTC.

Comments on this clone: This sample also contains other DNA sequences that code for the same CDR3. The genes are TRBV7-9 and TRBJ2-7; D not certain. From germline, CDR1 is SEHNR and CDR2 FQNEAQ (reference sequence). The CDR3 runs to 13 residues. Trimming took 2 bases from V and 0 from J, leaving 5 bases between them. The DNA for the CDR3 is TGTGCCAGCAGCTTACCCAGCTCCTACGAGCAGTACTTC. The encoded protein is CASSLPSSYEQYF. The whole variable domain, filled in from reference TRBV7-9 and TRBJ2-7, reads DTGVSQNPRHKITKRGQNVTFRCDPISEHNRLYWYRQTLGQGPEFLTYFQNEAQLEKSRLLSDRFSAERPKGSFSTLEIQRTEQGDSAMYLCASSLPSSYEQYFGPGTRLTVT.

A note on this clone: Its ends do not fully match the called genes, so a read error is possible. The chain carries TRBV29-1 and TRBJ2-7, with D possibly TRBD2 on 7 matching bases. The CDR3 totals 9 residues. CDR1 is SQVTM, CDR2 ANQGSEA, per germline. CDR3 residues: CSVERDMIF. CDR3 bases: TGCAGCGTGGAGCGGGACATGATCTTC.

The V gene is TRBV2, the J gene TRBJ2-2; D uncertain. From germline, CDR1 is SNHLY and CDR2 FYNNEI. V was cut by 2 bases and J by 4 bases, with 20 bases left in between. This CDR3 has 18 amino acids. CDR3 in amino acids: CASSESEPGVSATGELFF. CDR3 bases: TGTGCCAGCAGTGAATCGGAACCTGGGGTATCGGCCACCGGGGAGCTGTTTTTT.

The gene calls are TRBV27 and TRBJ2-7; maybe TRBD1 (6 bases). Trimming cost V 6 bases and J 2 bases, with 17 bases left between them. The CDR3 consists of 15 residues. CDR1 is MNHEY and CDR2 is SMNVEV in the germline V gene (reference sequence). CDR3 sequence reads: CASSPRQDSAYEQYF. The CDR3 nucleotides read TGTGCCAGCAGCCCCCGACAGGATTCGGCCTACGAGCAGTACTTC.

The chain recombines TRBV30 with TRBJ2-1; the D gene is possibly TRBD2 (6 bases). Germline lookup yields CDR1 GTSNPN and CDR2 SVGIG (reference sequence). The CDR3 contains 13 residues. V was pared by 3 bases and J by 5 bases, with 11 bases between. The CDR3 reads CAWSPGGDNEQFF. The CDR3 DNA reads TGTGCCTGGAGCCCGGGCGGGGACAATGAGCAGTTCTTC.

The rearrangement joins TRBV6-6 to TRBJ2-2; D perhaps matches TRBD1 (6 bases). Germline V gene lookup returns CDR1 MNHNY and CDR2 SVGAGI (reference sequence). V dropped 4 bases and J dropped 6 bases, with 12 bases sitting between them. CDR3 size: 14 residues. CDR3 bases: TGTGCCAGCAGTTCTGTACAGGGCCCCGGGGAGCTGTTTTTT. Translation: CASSSVQGPGELFF.

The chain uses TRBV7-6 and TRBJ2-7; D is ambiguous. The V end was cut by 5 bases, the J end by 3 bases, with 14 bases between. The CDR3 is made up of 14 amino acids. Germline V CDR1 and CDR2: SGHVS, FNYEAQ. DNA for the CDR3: TGTGCCAGCAGCCCTCATGAACACGGCTACGAGCAGTACTTC. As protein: CASSPHEHGYEQYF. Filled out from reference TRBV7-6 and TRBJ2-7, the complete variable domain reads GAGVSQSPRYKVTKRGQDVALRCDPISGHVSLYWYRQALGQGPEFLTYFNYEAQQDKSGLPNDRFSAERPEGSISTLTIQRTEQRDSAMYRCASSPHEHGYEQYFGPGTRLTVT.

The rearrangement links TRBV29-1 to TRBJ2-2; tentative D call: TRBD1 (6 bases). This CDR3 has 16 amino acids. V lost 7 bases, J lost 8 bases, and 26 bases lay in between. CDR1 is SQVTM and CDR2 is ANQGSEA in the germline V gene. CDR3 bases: TGCAGCGCGACCCCCCTAATCGCAGGGACACCGGGGGAGCTGTTTTTT. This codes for CSATPLIAGTPGELFF.

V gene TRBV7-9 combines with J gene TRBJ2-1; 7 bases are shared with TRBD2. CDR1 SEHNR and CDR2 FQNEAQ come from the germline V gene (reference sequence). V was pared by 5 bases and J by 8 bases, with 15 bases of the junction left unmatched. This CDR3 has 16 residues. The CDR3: CASSHKRHVLADEQFF. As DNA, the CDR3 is TGTGCCAGCAGCCATAAGCGCCATGTCCTAGCGGATGAGCAGTTCTTC.

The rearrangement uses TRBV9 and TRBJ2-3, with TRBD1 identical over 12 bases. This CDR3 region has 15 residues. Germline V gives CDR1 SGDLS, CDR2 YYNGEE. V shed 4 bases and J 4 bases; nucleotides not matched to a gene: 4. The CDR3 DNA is TGTGCCAGCAGCCCCGGGACAGGGGGCCCAGATACGCAGTATTTT. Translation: CASSPGTGGPDTQYF.

The CDR3 region is CASRGAGGKSGNEQFF. The CDR3 DNA reads TGTGCCAGCAGGGGAGCGGGAGGGAAATCGGGCAATGAGCAGTTCTTC. The genes are TRBV6-6 and TRBJ2-1; TRBD2 aligns across 10 bases. Germline trimming cut 6 bases from V and 6 bases from J; bases unmatched to any gene: 11. The germline gives CDR1 MNHNY, CDR2 SVGAGI (reference sequence). The CDR3 sequence is 16 residues long.

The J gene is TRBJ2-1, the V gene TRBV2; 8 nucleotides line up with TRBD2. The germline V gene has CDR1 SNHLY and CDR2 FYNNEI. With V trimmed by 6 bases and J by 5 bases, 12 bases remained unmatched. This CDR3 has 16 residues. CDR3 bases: TGTGCCAGCAGCCAAAACAGACTAGCGAGGAACAATGAGCAGTTCTTC. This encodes CASSQNRLARNNEQFF.

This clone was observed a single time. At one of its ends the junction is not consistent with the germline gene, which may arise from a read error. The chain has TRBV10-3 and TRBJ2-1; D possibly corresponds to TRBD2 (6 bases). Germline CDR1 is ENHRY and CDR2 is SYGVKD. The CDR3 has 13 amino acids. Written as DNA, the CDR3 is TGTGCCATCAGCTGGGACTCCTTCAATGAGCAGTTCTTC. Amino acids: CAISWDSFNEQFF.

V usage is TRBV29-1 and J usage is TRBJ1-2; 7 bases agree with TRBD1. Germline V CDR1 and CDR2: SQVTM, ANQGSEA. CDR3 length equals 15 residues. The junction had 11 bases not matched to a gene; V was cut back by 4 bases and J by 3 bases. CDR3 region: CSVGPLDRVDYGYTF. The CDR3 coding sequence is TGCAGCGTTGGACCACTAGACAGGGTGGACTATGGCTACACCTTC.

CDR3 in DNA: TGTGCCAGCAGCTTAATGGGGGGCACAGATACGCAGTATTTT. Protein product: CASSLMGGTDTQYF. The chain is built from TRBV11-3 and TRBJ2-3; TRBD1 or TRBD2 may be the D gene (5 bases each). CDR3 length: 14 amino acids. Germline CDR1 and CDR2: SGHNT and YENEEA. V lost 2 bases to trimming and J lost 1 base, with 7 bases between them.

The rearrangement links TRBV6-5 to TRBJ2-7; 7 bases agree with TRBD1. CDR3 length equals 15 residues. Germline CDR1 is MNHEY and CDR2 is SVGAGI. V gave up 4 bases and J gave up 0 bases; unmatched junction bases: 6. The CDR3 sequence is CASSWTGNLSYEQYF. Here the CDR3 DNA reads TGTGCCAGCAGTTGGACAGGAAATCTCTCCTACGAGCAGTACTTC.

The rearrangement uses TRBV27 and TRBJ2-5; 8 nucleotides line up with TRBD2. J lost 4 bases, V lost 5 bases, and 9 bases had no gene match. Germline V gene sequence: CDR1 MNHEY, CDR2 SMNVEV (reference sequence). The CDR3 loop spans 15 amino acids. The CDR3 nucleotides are TGTGCCAGCAGTCCCGGGACTAGGGGGTCAGAGACCCAGTACTTC. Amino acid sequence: CASSPGTRGSETQYF.

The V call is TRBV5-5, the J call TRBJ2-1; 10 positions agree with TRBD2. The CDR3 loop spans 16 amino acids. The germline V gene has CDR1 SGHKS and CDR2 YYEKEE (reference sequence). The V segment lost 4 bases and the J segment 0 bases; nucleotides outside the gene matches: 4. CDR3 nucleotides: TGTGCCAGCAGCCCGGGACTAGCGATCTCCTACAATGAGCAGTTCTTC. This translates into CASSPGLAISYNEQFF. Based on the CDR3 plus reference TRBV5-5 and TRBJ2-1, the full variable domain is DAGVTQSPTHLIKTRGQQVTLRCSPISGHKSVSWYQQVLGQGPQFIFQYYEKEERGRGNFPDRFSARQFPNYSSELNVNALLLGDSALYLCASSPGLAISYNEQFFGPGTRLTVL.

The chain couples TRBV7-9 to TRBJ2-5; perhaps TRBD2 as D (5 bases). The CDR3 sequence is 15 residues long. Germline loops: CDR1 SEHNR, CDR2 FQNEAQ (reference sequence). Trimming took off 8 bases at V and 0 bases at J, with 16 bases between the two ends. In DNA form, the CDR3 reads TGTGCCAGCGGGAGTGCCCAAAAGTACCAAGAGACCCAGTACTTC. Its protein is CASGSAQKYQETQYF.

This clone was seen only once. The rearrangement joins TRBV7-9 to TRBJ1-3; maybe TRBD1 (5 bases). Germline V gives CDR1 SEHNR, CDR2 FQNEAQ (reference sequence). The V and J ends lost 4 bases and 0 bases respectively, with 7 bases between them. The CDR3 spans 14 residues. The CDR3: CASSYGASGNTIYF. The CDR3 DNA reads TGTGCCAGCAGCTATGGGGCCTCTGGAAACACCATATATTTT.